This is a list of T cell receptor beta chains from one sample in a study of cytomegalovirus exposure and HLA in healthy donors. Measured with immunoSEQ multiplex PCR; TCRdb has only the in-frame clones, and not every one. This repertoire includes more than 25,000 clones. The sample consisted of PBMCs. The receptors were sampled from a man younger than 45 in good health and CMV-seronegative. The CDR3 runs from the conserved cysteine through the conserved F or W. Fields, in order: V gene, J gene, CDR3 protein.

TRBV10-3,TRBJ2-1,CAISASGRGSGDEQFF
TRBV7-6,TRBJ1-1,CASSLGGQPGTEAFF
TRBV5-6,TRBJ2-1,CASSLAVGTFNEQFF
TRBV5-6,TRBJ2-1,CASSSAGVNYNEQFF
TRBV5-1,TRBJ2-2,CASSLKGVLNTGELFF
TRBV28,TRBJ2-7,CLAGGPVGEQYF
TRBV7-2,TRBJ2-7,CASSSSREDEQYF
TRBV29-1,TRBJ1-4,CSVRRGLGEKLFF
TRBV2,TRBJ2-7,CASGLGGVGYEQYF
TRBV19,TRBJ1-5,CASSIGPGRYQPQHF
TRBV19,TRBJ1-1,CASSIRVYGQNTEAFF
TRBV10-3,TRBJ1-2,CAISDSPERSGYTF
TRBV2,TRBJ1-1,CASSEWQGEAFF
TRBV7-9,TRBJ1-2,CASSPHKGTRANYGYTF
TRBV30,TRBJ1-2,CAWSSGQGNYGYTF
TRBV21-1,TRBJ2-7,CASSKIRGGAEYEQYF
TRBV7-6,TRBJ1-1,CASSQQGMGEAFF
TRBV28,TRBJ1-2,CASSLIGGGGGYTF
TRBV7-3,TRBJ2-2,CASSSNTGELFF
TRBV19,TRBJ2-7,CASSFRTVTNEQYF
TRBV10-3,TRBJ2-1,CAINPGFSYNEQFF
TRBV18,TRBJ2-7,CASSPLMGQGYEQYF
TRBV14,TRBJ2-3,CASSQEGGLARRRTQYF
TRBV7-2,TRBJ2-2,CASSLKIGELFF
TRBV4-3,TRBJ2-7,CASSQDPGYYEQYF
TRBV18,TRBJ2-7,CASSPPGQGASYEQYF
TRBV5-1,TRBJ2-5,CASSPGTGVETQYF
TRBV5-1,TRBJ2-1,CASSLGLAVAYNEQFF
TRBV27,TRBJ1-1,CASSLAFGGTVNTEAFF
TRBV5-1,TRBJ1-4,CASSLQTTNEKLFF
TRBV5-1,TRBJ2-7,CASSPGPNLAGGAYEQYF
TRBV18,TRBJ2-5,CASSARGYRETQYF
TRBV13,TRBJ1-2,CASSPNWTGNYGYTF
TRBV28,TRBJ2-7,CASRPWGQGVPYEQYF
TRBV19,TRBJ2-1,CASTPTGGNEQFF
TRBV7-9,TRBJ2-1,CASSGGLAGGSSYNEQFF
TRBV10-3,TRBJ2-2,CAVKLGLAMNTGELFF
TRBV7-2,TRBJ2-1,CASSSQGAGGEFF
TRBV12-5,TRBJ1-2,CASGLVLVRRNYGYTF
TRBV6-1,TRBJ2-3,CASSEAYGGDPDTQYF
TRBV18,TRBJ1-2,CASSNTGAAGYTF
TRBV5-5,TRBJ1-1,CASSLLSGAGGTEAFF
TRBV30,TRBJ1-1,CAWEPTGTEAFF
TRBV4-2,TRBJ2-7,CASSQISAVKGTYEQYF
TRBV18,TRBJ2-3,CASSQDTTDTQYF
TRBV15,TRBJ1-3,CATGGSTGNTIYF
TRBV4-3,TRBJ1-2,CASSQNRGGGGYTF
TRBV5-1,TRBJ1-1,CASSYRGDTEAFF
TRBV2,TRBJ1-1,CASGGLANTEAFF
TRBV5-1,TRBJ2-6,CASSSLTGVNSGANVLTF
TRBV2,TRBJ1-1,CASSELGRVTEAFF
TRBV15,TRBJ1-2,CATSRDKWGQGGTGYTF
TRBV20-1,TRBJ1-5,CSASGQPQHF
TRBV18,TRBJ2-3,CASSRTGGDTQYF
TRBV5-6,TRBJ2-1,CASSWDRGRGYNEQFF
TRBV11-2,TRBJ1-2,CASSRGTVKSITYTF
TRBV5-1,TRBJ2-6,CASSLEVGGSGANVLTF